Listed below are T cell receptor beta chains from one sample, sequenced in a study of blood T cells in healthy people across ages. TCRdb re-called the 5' RACE reads through MiXCR, storing one row per CDR3 protein. The table lists roughly 550,000 distinct CDR3 sequences, about 24% of them singletons, with 7.5% to 9% in the top ten. These data also featured in a second study, about T cells of mothers and their children.

Sequencing was done on a sample of blood. The receptors were gathered from a boy aged 5-17 years in good health. Each CDR3 is given without its conserved first and last residue. A D gene is named only where the DNA matches it firmly.

>TRBV10-3|.|TRBJ2-3
AISDRPDTQY
>TRBV7-8|.|TRBJ2-4
ASSTSPVIVKNIQY
>TRBV5-5|.|TRBJ2-2
ASSLGAGPDTGELF
>TRBV27|.|TRBJ2-5
ASSPYEGETQY
>TRBV4-3|TRBD2|TRBJ2-6
ASSRNSGGLLGANVLT
>TRBV3-1|.|TRBJ2-7
ASGQGHSYEQY
>TRBV5-6|.|TRBJ1-1
ASRLEISTEAF
>TRBV5-1|.|TRBJ1-1
ASSLGSGRGRAF
>TRBV10-2|.|TRBJ1-3
ASSEHRDISGNTIY
>TRBV2|TRBD2|TRBJ2-5
ASSDTSGRAETQY
>TRBV5-5|TRBD1|TRBJ2-5
ASSPGTGPRETQY
>TRBV18|.|TRBJ1-2
ASSPGRGSSYGYT
>TRBV6-1|.|TRBJ2-1
ASKMGDLLSNEQF
>TRBV11-1|TRBD2|TRBJ2-1
ASSLEGSGLAGTSYNEQF
>TRBV29-1|.|TRBJ2-5
SVEDSILFYQETQY
>TRBV29-1|.|TRBJ1-2
SVEERFGYGYT
>TRBV10-3|TRBD2|TRBJ2-7
AISGTSGGSMEQY
>TRBV18|.|TRBJ2-4
ASSLPGWRGAAENIQY
>TRBV7-3|.|.
ASSLGTWAEQY
>TRBV11-2|.|TRBJ2-3
ASSLDRREWRDTQY
>TRBV10-3|TRBD2|TRBJ2-1
AITNTAGSSYNEQF
>TRBV6-5|.|TRBJ2-3
ASSSGRRADTQY
>TRBV7-9|TRBD2|TRBJ2-1
ASSLRLAGANPYNEQF
>TRBV7-3|TRBD2|TRBJ2-3
ASSLRGGDTDTQY
>TRBV7-2|.|TRBJ1-5
ASSLVFGGNQPQH
>TRBV2|.|TRBJ1-4
ASSEAGRTNEKLF
>TRBV4-3|.|TRBJ2-5
ASSQDVWDGGETQY
>TRBV7-2|.|TRBJ2-2
ASSPDTGELF
>TRBV20-1|.|TRBJ2-5
SARDSASSQTQY
>TRBV2|.|TRBJ2-1
ASSEVSRSSYNEQF
>TRBV21-1|.|TRBJ1-1
AEEGITEAF
>TRBV4-1|TRBD2|TRBJ2-3
ASSQDRERGYYTDTQY
>TRBV29-1|TRBD2|TRBJ2-3
SVQTSGILISTDTQY
>TRBV20-1|.|TRBJ2-7
SATLGNYEQY
>TRBV29-1|.|TRBJ2-3
SVGKASLDTQY
>TRBV19|.|TRBJ2-7
ASSIGAGVPYEQY
>TRBV28|.|TRBJ2-6
ASSFLGGANVLT
>TRBV11-3|.|TRBJ2-1
ASSRDSTYNEQF
>TRBV3-1|.|TRBJ2-1
ASSQERGRYNEQF
>TRBV12-3/TRBV12-4|.|.
ASRQKSGIDEQF
>TRBV6-2/TRBV6-3|.|TRBJ2-4
ASSYGGTAKNIQY
>TRBV4-2|.|TRBJ1-4
ASSQESRDKEKLF
>TRBV4-3|TRBD2|TRBJ2-7
ASSQDGGGTYEQY
>TRBV7-2|.|TRBJ1-5
ASSFESRAPQH
>TRBV28|.|TRBJ2-6
ASSSPRTESGANVLT
>TRBV9|TRBD2|TRBJ2-1
ASSVFAGGGNEQF
>TRBV14|.|TRBJ2-5
ASNPLAAQETQY
>TRBV7-2|.|TRBJ2-5
ASSGGTQETQY
>TRBV4-2|TRBD2|TRBJ2-3
ASSQGAGVLSTDTQY
>TRBV19|TRBD1|TRBJ2-2
ASSDRGGTGELF
>TRBV7-2|.|TRBJ2-7
ASSRDGANSYEQY
>TRBV29-1|TRBD1|TRBJ2-7
SVLGQGTSYEQY
>TRBV28|.|TRBJ1-4
ASRGGPERLF
>TRBV6-2/TRBV6-3|TRBD2|TRBJ2-7
ASSYRERGFYEQY
>TRBV7-2|.|TRBJ1-5
ASSLGSTLNQPQH
>TRBV6-2/TRBV6-3|TRBD1|TRBJ2-1
ASSYVLGTGGNEQF
>TRBV29-1|.|TRBJ2-5
SVEGAHDQETQY
>TRBV5-4|TRBD2|TRBJ2-2
ASSHPASGNTGELF
>TRBV4-3|.|TRBJ2-1
ASSQGQARSYNEQF
>TRBV19|.|TRBJ2-7
ASSLSHRPYEQY